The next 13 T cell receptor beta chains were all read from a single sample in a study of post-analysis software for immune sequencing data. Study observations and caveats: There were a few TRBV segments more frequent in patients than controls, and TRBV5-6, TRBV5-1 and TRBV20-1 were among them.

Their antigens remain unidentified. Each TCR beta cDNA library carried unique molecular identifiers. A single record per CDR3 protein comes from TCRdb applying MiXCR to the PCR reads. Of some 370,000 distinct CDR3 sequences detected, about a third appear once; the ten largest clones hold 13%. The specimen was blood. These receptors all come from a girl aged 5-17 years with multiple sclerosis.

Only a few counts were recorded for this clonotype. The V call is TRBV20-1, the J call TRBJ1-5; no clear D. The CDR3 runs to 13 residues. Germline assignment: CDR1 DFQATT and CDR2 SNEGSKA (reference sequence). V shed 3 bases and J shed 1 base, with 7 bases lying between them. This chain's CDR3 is CSASADSNQPQHF. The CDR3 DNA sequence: TGCAGTGCTAGCGCCGACAGCAATCAGCCCCAGCATTTT.

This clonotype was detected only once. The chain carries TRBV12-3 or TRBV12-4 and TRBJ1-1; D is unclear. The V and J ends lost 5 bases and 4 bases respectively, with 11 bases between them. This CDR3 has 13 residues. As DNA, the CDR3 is TGTGCCAGCAGTCCCCAGGAGAGCACTGAAGCTTTCTTT. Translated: CASSPQESTEAFF.

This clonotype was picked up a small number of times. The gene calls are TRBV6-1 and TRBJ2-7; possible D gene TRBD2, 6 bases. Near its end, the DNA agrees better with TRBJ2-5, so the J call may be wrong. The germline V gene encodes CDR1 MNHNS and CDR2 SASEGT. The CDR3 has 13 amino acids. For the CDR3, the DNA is TGTGCCAGCAGTGAAATGGGGGGAGAGACCCAGTACTTC. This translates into CASSEMGGETQYF.

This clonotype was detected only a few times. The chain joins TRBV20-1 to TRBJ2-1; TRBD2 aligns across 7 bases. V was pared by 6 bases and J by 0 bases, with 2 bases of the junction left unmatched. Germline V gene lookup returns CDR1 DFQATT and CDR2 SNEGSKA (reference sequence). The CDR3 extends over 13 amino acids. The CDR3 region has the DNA TGCAGTGCACCGGGGGGCTCCTACAATGAGCAGTTCTTC. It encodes CSAPGGSYNEQFF.

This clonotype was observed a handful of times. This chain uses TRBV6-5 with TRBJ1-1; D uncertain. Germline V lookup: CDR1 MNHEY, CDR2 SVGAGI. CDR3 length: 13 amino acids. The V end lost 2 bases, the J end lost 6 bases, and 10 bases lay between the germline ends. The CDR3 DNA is TGTGCCAGCAGTTACGAGGTGGACTCTGAAGCTTTCTTT. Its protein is CASSYEVDSEAFF.

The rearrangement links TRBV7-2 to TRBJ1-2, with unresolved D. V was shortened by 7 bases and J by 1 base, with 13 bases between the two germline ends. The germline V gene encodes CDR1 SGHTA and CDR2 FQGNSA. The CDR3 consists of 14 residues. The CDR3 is CASIFPGYNYGYTF. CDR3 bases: TGTGCCAGCATCTTTCCGGGATATAACTATGGCTACACCTTC. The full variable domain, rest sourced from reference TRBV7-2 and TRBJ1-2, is GAGVSQSPSNKVTEKGKDVELRCDPISGHTALYWYRQSLGQGLEFLIYFQGNSAPDKSGLPSDRFSAERTGGSVSTLTIQRTQQEDSAVYLCASIFPGYNYGYTFGSGTRLTVV.

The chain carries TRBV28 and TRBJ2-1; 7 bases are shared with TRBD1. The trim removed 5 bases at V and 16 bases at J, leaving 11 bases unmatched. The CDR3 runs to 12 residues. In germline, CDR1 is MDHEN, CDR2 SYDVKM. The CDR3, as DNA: TGTGCCAGCAGTGGGCCGGGACAGAATAGTTTCTTC. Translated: CASSGPGQNSFF.

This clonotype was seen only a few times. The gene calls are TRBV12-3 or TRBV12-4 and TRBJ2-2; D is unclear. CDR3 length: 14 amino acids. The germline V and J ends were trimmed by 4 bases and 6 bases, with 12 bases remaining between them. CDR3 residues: CASSSSRAAGELFF. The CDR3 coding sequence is TGTGCCAGCAGTTCATCACGGGCCGCCGGGGAGCTGTTTTTT.

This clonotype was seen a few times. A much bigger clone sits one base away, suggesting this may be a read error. The CDR3 bases are TGTGCCAACAGCGTCCATCAGGGGTGGCTGTTTTTT. It encodes CANSVHQGWLFF. The chain couples TRBV7-3 to TRBJ1-4; D possibly corresponds to TRBD1 (6 bases). Germline loops: CDR1 SGHTA, CDR2 FQGTGA. This CDR3 has 12 amino acids.

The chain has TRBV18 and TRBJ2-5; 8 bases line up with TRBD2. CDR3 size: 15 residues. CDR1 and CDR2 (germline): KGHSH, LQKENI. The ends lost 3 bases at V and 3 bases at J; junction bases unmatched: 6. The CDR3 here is CASSPRQLAEETQYF. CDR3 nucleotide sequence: TGTGCCAGCTCACCCCGGCAACTAGCGGAAGAGACCCAGTACTTC. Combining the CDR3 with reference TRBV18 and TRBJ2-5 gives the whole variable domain NAGVMQNPRHLVRRRGQEARLRCSPMKGHSHVYWYRQLPEEGLKFMVYLQKENIIDESGMPKERFSAEFPKEGPSILRIQQVVRGDSAAYFCASSPRQLAEETQYFGPGTRLLVL.

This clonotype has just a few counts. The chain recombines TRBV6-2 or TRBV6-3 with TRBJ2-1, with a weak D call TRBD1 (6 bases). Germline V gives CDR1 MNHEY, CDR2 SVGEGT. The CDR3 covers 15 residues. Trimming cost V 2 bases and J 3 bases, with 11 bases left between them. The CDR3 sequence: CASSYTRGYYNEQFF. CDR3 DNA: TGTGCCAGCAGTTACACCAGGGGCTACTACAATGAGCAGTTCTTC.

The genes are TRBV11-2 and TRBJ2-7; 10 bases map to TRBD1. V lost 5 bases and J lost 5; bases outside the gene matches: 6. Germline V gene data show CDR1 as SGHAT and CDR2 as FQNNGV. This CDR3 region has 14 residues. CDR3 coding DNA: TGTGCCAGCAGCCCGGACAGGGGGAGGGACGAGCAGTACTTC. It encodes CASSPDRGRDEQYF.

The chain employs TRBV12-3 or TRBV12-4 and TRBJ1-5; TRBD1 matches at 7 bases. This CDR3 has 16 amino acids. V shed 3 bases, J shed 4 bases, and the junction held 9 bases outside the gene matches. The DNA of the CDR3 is TGTGCCAGCAGTTTTTCAACAGGGGTCTCAAATCAGCCCCAGCATTTT. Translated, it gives CASSFSTGVSNQPQHF.